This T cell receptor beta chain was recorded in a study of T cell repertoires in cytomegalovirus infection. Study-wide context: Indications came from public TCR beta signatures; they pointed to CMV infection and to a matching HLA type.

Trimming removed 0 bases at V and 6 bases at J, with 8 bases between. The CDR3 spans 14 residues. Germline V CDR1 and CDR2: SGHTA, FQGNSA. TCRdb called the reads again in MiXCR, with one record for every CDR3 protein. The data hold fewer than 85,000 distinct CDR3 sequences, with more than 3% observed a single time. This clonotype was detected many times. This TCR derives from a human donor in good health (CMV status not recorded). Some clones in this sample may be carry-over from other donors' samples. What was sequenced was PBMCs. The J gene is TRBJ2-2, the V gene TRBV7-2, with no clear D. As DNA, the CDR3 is TGTGCCAGCAGCTTAGCGGGGATTGCCGGGGAGCTGTTTTTT. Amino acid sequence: CASSLAGIAGELFF.